The clone carrying this T cell receptor beta chain was seen a few times. Its antigen remains unknown. The primer mix had 60 Vbeta and 13 Jbeta primers. In the original analysis: In a later analysis, the count reached about 75 million unique TCR beta chains, with approximately 11 million shared. Profiling relied on immunoSEQ multiplex PCR, and the TCRdb table lists in-frame clones only, not all of them. V and J calls and clone size are copied from that table; D and trimming were computed from the DNA. The table lists some 150,000 clones, around 80% of them singletons. The data are from a study of cytomegalovirus exposure and HLA in healthy donors. The study, taken as a whole, reports: It emerged from a later analysis that several of the most significant clusters appeared to be linked to common viral pathogens.

The length of the CDR3 is 15 residues. The germline CDR1 and CDR2 sequences are LGHNA and YSLEER. The V gene end was trimmed by 4 bases and the J gene end by 5 bases; junction bases not matched to a gene: 9. The sample consisted of PBMCs. The rearrangement links TRBV4-3 to TRBJ1-1, with TRBD1 matching 8 bases. The origin of this receptor is a woman aged 25 to 39 in good health and CMV-seropositive. The CDR3 DNA reads as TGCGCCAGCAGCCTCTTTAGGACAGGGAGGACTGAAGCTTTCTTT. It is translated as CASSLFRTGRTEAFF.